A single sample is the source of the 3 T cell receptor beta chains below, sequenced in a study of shared clonotypes between healthy human individuals. TCRdb's copy holds only in-frame clones and misses some; the assay was immunoSEQ multiplex PCR. This table holds millions of clones, around 90% found once. The specimen sequenced was naive CD4+ T cells sorted from blood. Subset meaning: CD45RA+ positively selected. The receptor set was obtained from a man aged 18 to 35 in good health.

This clone was counted a few times. The same CDR3 can be traced to other DNA sequences in this sample. The chain uses TRBV28 and TRBJ1-4; 7 bases match TRBD1. V shed 2 bases and J 9 bases; nucleotides not matched to a gene: 0. Germline CDR1 reads MDHEN; CDR2 reads SYDVKM. CDR3 size: 12 residues. The CDR3 DNA reads TGTGCCAGCAGTTTAAGGGGGCAAAAACTGTTTTTT. This encodes CASSLRGQKLFF.

The chain is built from TRBV6-6 and TRBJ1-1; D unresolved. The CDR3 is made up of 14 amino acids. Trimming stripped 0 bases from V and 5 bases from J, with 10 bases between. Looked up from germline, CDR1 is MNHNY and CDR2 is SVGAGI (reference sequence). CDR3 in amino acids: CASSYSMGDTEAFF. The CDR3 bases are TGTGCCAGCAGTTACTCCATGGGTGATACTGAAGCTTTCTTT.

The chain combines TRBV30 with TRBJ1-1, with D uncertain. The CDR3 is made up of 14 amino acids. Per germline, CDR1 GTSNPN and CDR2 SVGIG (reference sequence). Deletions cut 0 bases from V and 5 bases from J, with 13 bases between. CDR3 region: CAWSVPGPRTEAFF. In nucleotides, the CDR3 is TGTGCCTGGAGTGTACCCGGACCAAGGACTGAAGCTTTCTTT.